This TCR beta chain appears in the sequencing data of a study of vaccination effects on CD4 cells after COVID-19 (dated by TCRdb to between 2021 and 2024). Regarding the study in general: In the ViraFEST assay, PBMC were stimulated with viral peptide pools, and TCR sequencing was then used to find antigen-specific CD4+ T cell clonotypes based on their expansion. Post-vaccine samples across the study were collected a median of 72 days after the second dose, with a range of 14 to 241. Cultures from other donors in the study were sequenced with the Oncomine TCR Beta short-read assay on an Illumina iSeq 100. Each well held around 2 million PBMC cultured in IMDM containing around 5.1% human AB serum, 8 to 10 IU/ml IL-2 and gentamicin, along with 10 ug/ml peptides. SARS-CoV-2 spike-specific CD4+ TCR repertoires from before and after mRNA vaccination were compared in COVID-19 convalescent patients and in infection-naive vaccine recipients. The full study included ten to eleven COVID-19 convalescent patients and a few SARS-CoV-2-naive healthy vaccine recipients.

The trim is 5 bases for V and 11 bases for J, with a gap of 15 bases between the germline ends. The CDR3 starts with the cysteine, ends with the phenylalanine, and has 11 residues. Only the CDR3 DNA is retained, 33 bases long and in frame from the first base. CDR1 and CDR2 were assigned from the germline V gene (reference sequence) as DFQATT and SNEGSKA. After around ten days of culture, CD4+ T cells were isolated with the EasySep CD4+ T cell isolation kit. Participants received two doses of either the BNT162b2 or the mRNA-1273 mRNA SARS-CoV-2 vaccine. Negative nucleocapsid antibody results before and after vaccination confirmed that the healthy vaccine recipients had no prior SARS-CoV-2 infection. Half of the culture medium was replaced with fresh IL-2-containing medium on days 3 and 7. Unless otherwise noted, each peptide stimulation condition was cultured in triplicate wells. Using Ficoll-Paque Plus gradient centrifugation, PBMC were separated from whole blood and then either used fresh or cryopreserved at -140C. The QIAamp micro DNA kit was used to extract genomic DNA from the cultured CD4+ T cells.

The full study reports these points: The study was limited by a small number of convalescent patients, and early post-infection timepoints were lacking. Marked clonal contraction was observed in both infection-induced and vaccine-induced clones at late post-vaccination timepoints, consistent with waning T cell responses. In healthy vaccine recipients, vaccine-induced clones were almost all SARS-CoV-2 mono-reactive, with only 1 of 255 cross-reactive with common cold coronaviruses.

The receptor library was made with the immunoSEQ multiplex PCR assay. TCR beta CDR3 sequencing was performed on DNA from the cultured, isolated CD4+ T cells. The source study handled its data this way. Non-productive TCR sequences were removed and reads were trimmed to the CDR3 region, keeping CDR3s of at least 7 amino acids. The MANAFEST web app was used to identify antigen-specific clonotypes by comparing expansion in peptide wells with expansion in reference cultures. To be called positive, a clone needed expansion at FDR<0.05 compared with the reference and with all other wells, an odds ratio greater than 5, and a frequency greater than 0.1% in two replicate wells. Clonotypes significantly expanded in SARS-CoV-2 spike wells and in at least one common cold coronavirus spike condition were defined as cross-reactive. Levenshtein distance calculated with the stringdist R package was used to assess CDR3 similarity, and unrooted trees were constructed with ape in R 3.6.1. TCRdb's version of the immuneACCESS table is confined to in-frame rearrangements and falls short of the full clone set. An unresolved V gene accounts for under half of the shortfall where checked; the remainder is of unknown origin. Clonal size and the V and J genes are those of that table, whereas D and trimming came from the DNA. The sample yields 45,000 to 55,000 clones; roughly 72% were counted once. The top ten hold over 6.5% of the sample.

To note about this clone: It lacks a known antigen. No qualities accompany the bases; no much larger clone lies one base away.

The source material was CD4+ T cells from PBMCs cultured without peptide, sampled after COVID-19 vaccination. The V and J genes are TRBV20-1 and TRBJ1-1, with no confidently assigned D gene. The origin of this receptor is a human donor who received a COVID-19 vaccine. The DNA sequence is TGCAGTGCTCCTGATCGAGTGGGGGCTTTCTTT. It translates to CSAPDRVGAFF.